This T cell receptor (beta chain) was profiled in a study of T-cell reconstitution after alpha-beta-depleted transplantation in children. Trimming at V came to 3 bases and at J to 0 bases, leaving 8 bases not matched to a gene. The CDR3 has 16 residues. Unique molecular identifiers were built into the TCRbeta library. TCRdb independently ran MiXCR on the PCR reads; one entry per CDR3 protein. The sample lists some 600,000 distinct CDR3 sequences, roughly 17% occurring once. The chain is built from TRBV12-3 or TRBV12-4 and TRBJ2-7; 7 nucleotides agree with TRBD2. Sequenced here: PBMCs from the stem cell graft donor, sampled from the stem cell graft. This TCR derives from a human donor who donated a stem cell graft to a child with acute myeloid leukemia. DNA for the CDR3: TGTGCCAGCAGTTTGCGGGGGAGCGTTAGCTCCTACGAGCAGTACTTC. It translates to CASSLRGSVSSYEQYF.